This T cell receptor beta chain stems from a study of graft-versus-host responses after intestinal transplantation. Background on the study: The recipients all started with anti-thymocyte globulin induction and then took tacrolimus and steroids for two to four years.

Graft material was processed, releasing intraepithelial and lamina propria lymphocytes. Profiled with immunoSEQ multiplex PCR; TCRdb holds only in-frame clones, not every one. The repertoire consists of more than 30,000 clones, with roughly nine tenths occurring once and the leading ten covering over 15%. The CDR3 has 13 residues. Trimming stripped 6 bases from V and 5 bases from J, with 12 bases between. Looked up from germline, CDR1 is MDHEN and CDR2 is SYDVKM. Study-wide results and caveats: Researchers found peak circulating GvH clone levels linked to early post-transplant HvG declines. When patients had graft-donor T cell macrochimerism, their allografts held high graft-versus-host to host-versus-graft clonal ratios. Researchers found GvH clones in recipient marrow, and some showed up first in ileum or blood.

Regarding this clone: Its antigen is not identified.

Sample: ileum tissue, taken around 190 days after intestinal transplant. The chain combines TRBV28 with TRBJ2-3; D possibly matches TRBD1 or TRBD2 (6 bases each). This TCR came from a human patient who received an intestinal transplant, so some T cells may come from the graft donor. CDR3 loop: CASSKGGIDTQYF. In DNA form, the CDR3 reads TGTGCCAGCAGCAAGGGGGGAATAGATACGCAGTATTTT.